A selection of T cell receptor beta chains follows, all from one sample in a study of T cell responses to AZD1222 COVID-19 vaccine. Assay used: immunoSEQ multiplex PCR; TCRdb lists only in-frame clones, some missing. This table holds around 95,000 clones, approximately 89% found once. The source material was peripheral blood, sampled on day 0 of MenACWY control vaccination. All receptors derive from an adult in good health. The CDR3 runs from the conserved cysteine through the conserved F or W. The order of the fields is V gene, J gene, D gene, clone size, CDR3 protein, CDR3 DNA. D genes are given only for firm matches. The size entry is marked missing in some rows and otherwise reads once, few, many or a size class.

>TRBV6-5|TRBJ2-1|TRBD2|-
CASSPRLAGVDEQFF
TGTGCCAGCAGTCCGCGACTAGCGGGAGTCGATGAGCAGTTCTTC
>TRBV28|TRBJ1-2|-|-
CASSLSGRYGYTF
TGTGCCAGCAGTTTATCGGGGCGCTATGGCTACACCTTC
>TRBV15|TRBJ2-1|TRBD2|-
CATSTRLAGDHYNEQFF
TGTGCCACCAGCACTCGACTAGCGGGGGACCACTACAATGAGCAGTTCTTC
>TRBV5-8|TRBJ1-4|-|-
CASSRKQQTNEKLFF
TGTGCCAGCAGCCGGAAACAGCAGACTAATGAAAAACTGTTTTTT
>TRBV29-1|TRBJ2-7|TRBD2|-
CSVDGGSPYEQYF
TGCAGCGTTGACGGCGGGAGCCCCTACGAGCAGTACTTC
>TRBV4-3|TRBJ2-3|-|once
CASSQDKGGSGYTDTQYF
TGCGCCAGCAGCCAAGATAAGGGGGGTAGCGGGTACACAGATACGCAGTATTTT
>TRBV18|TRBJ1-1|-|-
CASSPGPNTEAFF
TGTGCCAGCTCACCTGGCCCTAACACTGAAGCTTTCTTT
>TRBV6-6|TRBJ2-7|-|-
CASSYWGGEQYF
TGTGCCAGCAGTTATTGGGGAGGCGAGCAGTACTTC
>TRBV6-4|TRBJ2-5|TRBD1|once
CASSVAWTGAFQETQYF
TGTGCCAGCAGTGTCGCCTGGACAGGCGCTTTCCAAGAGACCCAGTACTTC
>TRBV18|TRBJ2-3|-|-
CASSPRRDSTDTQYF
TGTGCCAGCTCACCGAGGCGGGACAGCACAGATACGCAGTATTTT
>TRBV2|TRBJ2-1|TRBD1|once
CASTGTGDNEQFF
TGTGCCAGCACCGGGACAGGAGACAATGAGCAGTTCTTC
>TRBV30|TRBJ1-5|-|-
CAWSVSSSPQHF
TGTGCCTGGAGTGTAAGCTCGTCGCCCCAGCATTTT
>TRBV28|TRBJ1-1|-|-
CASSPYRENTEAFF
TGTGCCAGCAGCCCTTACAGGGAGAACACTGAAGCTTTCTTT
>TRBV5-1|TRBJ1-2|-|few
CASSLVVNNYGYTF
TGCGCCAGCAGCTTGGTGGTCAATAACTATGGCTACACCTTC
>TRBV10-3|TRBJ2-3|-|-
CAISVIGGDTQYF
TGTGCCATCAGTGTAATAGGGGGAGATACGCAGTATTTT
>TRBV7-9|TRBJ2-1|-|few
CASSLSPEQFF
TGTGCCAGCAGCTTATCCCCTGAGCAGTTCTTC
>TRBV19|TRBJ2-2|-|-
CASISRGANTGELFF
TGTGCCAGTATAAGCAGGGGCGCAAACACCGGGGAGCTGTTTTTT
>TRBV9|TRBJ1-2|-|once
CASSVEVGAGGYTF
TGTGCCAGCAGCGTAGAAGTAGGGGCGGGTGGCTACACCTTC
>TRBV19|TRBJ1-2|-|-
CASSIREWDGYTF
TGTGCCAGTAGTATACGGGAATGGGATGGCTACACCTTC
>TRBV27|TRBJ2-3|-|-
CASSLARLTDTQYF
TGTGCCAGCAGTTTGGCTAGACTCACAGATACGCAGTATTTT
>TRBV7-2|TRBJ2-5|-|few
CASSLGGGVETQYF
TGTGCCAGCAGCTTGGGGGGTGGGGTCGAGACCCAGTACTTC
>TRBV2|TRBJ1-2|-|few
CASNGNNYGYTF
TGTGCCAGCAACGGTAACAACTATGGCTACACCTTC
>TRBV6-6|TRBJ1-1|-|-
CASSRWTRGLLTRETEAFF
TGTGCCAGCAGTCGATGGACCCGGGGGTTGTTAACGCGGGAGACTGAAGCTTTCTTT
>TRBV18|TRBJ2-3|-|-
CASSPFSGLTTDTQYF
TGTGCCAGCTCACCCTTCTCGGGACTCACCACAGATACGCAGTATTTT
>TRBV7-6|TRBJ2-7|-|-
CASSPRPALMFSLYEQYF
TGTGCCAGCAGCCCCCGGCCAGCTTTAATGTTTTCGCTCTACGAGCAGTACTTC
>TRBV28|TRBJ1-4|-|-
CASSFRVELFF
TGTGCCAGCAGTTTCAGGGTGGAACTGTTTTTT
>TRBV5-5|TRBJ1-2|-|-
CASSLGPGVNYGYTF
TGTGCCAGCAGCTTGGGGCCAGGGGTGAACTATGGCTACACCTTC
>TRBV28|TRBJ1-1|TRBD1|-
CASSTGVGNTEAFF
TGTGCCAGCAGTACAGGGGTGGGAAACACTGAAGCTTTCTTT
>TRBV3-1/TRBV3-2|TRBJ2-2|-|-
CASGLAGELFF
TGTGCCAGCGGCCTTGCGGGGGAGCTGTTTTTT
>TRBV19|TRBJ1-6|TRBD1|once
CASSFTGTGNNSPLHF
TGTGCCAGTAGTTTTACCGGGACAGGGAATAATTCACCCCTCCACTTT
>TRBV5-1|TRBJ2-3|-|-
CASSRVNPVRRGNTQYF
TGCGCCAGCAGCCGAGTAAATCCGGTCCGTCGGGGGAATACGCAGTATTTT
>TRBV6-4|TRBJ2-1|TRBD2|-
CASSVLAGGPGEQFF
TGTGCCAGCAGTGTTCTAGCGGGGGGGCCAGGTGAGCAGTTCTTC
>TRBV9|TRBJ2-7|-|-
CASSPTASSYEQYF
TGTGCCAGCAGCCCGACGGCGAGCTCCTACGAGCAGTACTTC
>TRBV3-1/TRBV3-2|TRBJ1-1|TRBD1|-
CASSSGQEAFF
TGTGCCAGCAGCTCGGGACAGGAAGCTTTCTTT
>TRBV4-1|TRBJ1-5|-|-
CASSQDGVSNQPQHF
TGCGCCAGCAGCCAAGATGGGGTTTCCAATCAGCCCCAGCATTTT
>TRBV28|TRBJ2-7|-|-
CASSPRYEQYF
TGTGCCAGCAGCCCGCGGTACGAGCAGTACTTC
>TRBV6-5|TRBJ2-1|-|-
CASSLGGNEQFF
TGTGCCAGCAGTCTCGGTGGCAATGAGCAGTTCTTC
>TRBV6-4|TRBJ2-7|-|-
CASSDRDEKTREQYF
TGTGCCAGCAGTGACAGGGACGAAAAAACTCGCGAGCAGTACTTC
>TRBV6-2/TRBV6-3|TRBJ2-5|-|-
CASSYSTRGQETQYF
TGTGCCAGCAGTTACTCGACCCGGGGGCAAGAGACCCAGTACTTC
>TRBV10-3|TRBJ2-1|TRBD2|-
CAIGETSGGTSYNEQFF
TGTGCCATCGGGGAGACTAGCGGGGGGACCTCCTACAATGAGCAGTTCTTC
>TRBV2|TRBJ1-2|-|-
CASKGGLNYGYTF
TGTGCCAGCAAGGGGGGCCTTAACTATGGCTACACCTTC
>TRBV20-1|TRBJ2-7|-|-
CSGGSSYEQYF
TGCAGTGGGGGCAGCTCCTACGAGCAGTACTTC
>TRBV6-5|TRBJ1-1|-|-
CASRPGTGGNTEAFF
TGTGCCAGCAGACCCGGGACGGGGGGAAACACTGAAGCTTTCTTT
>TRBV6-2/TRBV6-3|TRBJ2-1|TRBD2|-
CASSLGLDGGLYNEQFF
TGTGCCAGCAGTCTTGGACTAGACGGAGGGTTGTACAATGAGCAGTTCTTC
>TRBV20-1|TRBJ2-7|-|-
CSASSPDSTQYF
TGCAGTGCTAGTTCACCGGACTCGACGCAGTACTTC
>TRBV13|TRBJ1-5|TRBD1|-
CASSIGTGGGNQPQHF
TGTGCCAGCAGTATAGGGACAGGCGGAGGCAATCAGCCCCAGCATTTT
>TRBV9|TRBJ1-3|-|-
CASSVALGDGNTIYF
TGTGCCAGCAGCGTAGCTTTGGGGGATGGAAACACCATATATTTT
>TRBV19|TRBJ2-5|-|-
CASSIEGFQETQYF
TGTGCCAGTAGTATAGAGGGGTTCCAAGAGACCCAGTACTTC
>TRBV5-1|TRBJ2-5|TRBD2|-
CASSPETSGKETQYF
TGCGCCAGCAGCCCCGAGACTAGCGGGAAAGAGACCCAGTACTTC
>TRBV5-4|TRBJ1-1|-|-
CASSLARANTEAFF
TGTGCCAGCAGCTTGGCCAGGGCTAACACTGAAGCTTTCTTT
>TRBV6-6|TRBJ1-4|-|-
CASSYEIVSREKLFF
TGTGCCAGCAGTTACGAGATAGTTAGTAGGGAAAAACTGTTTTTT
>TRBV7-2|TRBJ2-1|-|-
CASSANWDNEQFF
TGTGCCAGCAGCGCCAATTGGGACAATGAGCAGTTCTTC
>TRBV5-1|TRBJ1-5|-|-
CASRMDGRHPQHF
TGCGCCAGCAGAATGGACGGTCGCCACCCCCAGCATTTT
>TRBV7-8|TRBJ2-5|-|few
CASSSTGMSETQYF
TGTGCCAGCAGCTCCACAGGGATGAGCGAGACCCAGTACTTC
>TRBV5-1|TRBJ2-2|-|-
CASRPGPRTTGELFF
TGCGCCAGCAGACCGGGACCCCGAACAACCGGGGAGCTGTTTTTT
>TRBV5-1|TRBJ2-6|-|-
CASSLDGSSGANVLTF
TGCGCCAGCAGCTTGGATGGGAGCTCTGGGGCCAACGTCCTGACTTTC
>TRBV28|TRBJ2-5|TRBD2|-
CASTPGGGWQETQYF
TGTGCCAGCACCCCTGGGGGGGGGTGGCAAGAGACCCAGTACTTC
>TRBV7-9|TRBJ1-1|-|-
CASSLVANRHAEAFF
TGTGCCAGCAGCTTAGTTGCGAACAGGCACGCTGAAGCTTTCTTT
>TRBV28|TRBJ2-7|-|-
CASSLMAGPDYEQYF
TGTGCCAGCAGTTTAATGGCAGGCCCAGACTACGAGCAGTACTTC
>TRBV7-2|TRBJ1-5|TRBD1|-
CASSSSLGQGQPQHF
TGTGCCAGCAGCTCGTCCCTGGGACAGGGACAGCCCCAGCATTTT